This T cell receptor (beta chain) appears in the sequencing data of a study of blood T cell repertoires in COVID-19. Across the whole study: From T cells, B-cell-depleted T cells, or PBMCs came the material, which was cDNA or gDNA.

This CDR3 has 13 amino acids. V lost 3 bases to trimming and J lost 5 bases, with 9 bases between them. The V gene's germline CDR1 is KGHDR and CDR2 SFDVKD. In the source study's methods: Estimation of nucleated cell counts was performed using reference gene primer amplification. The protocol was immunoSEQ multiplex PCR, while the TCRdb copy is restricted to in-frame clones and leaves out a portion. That table gives V, J and clone size, and the DNA gave D and trimming. The repertoire holds approximately 190,000 clones, with 75% to 85% as singletons. The sequence was collected from a man in his fifties or sixties with acute or convalescent COVID-19. The specimen was peripheral blood. The rearrangement uses TRBV24-1 and TRBJ2-5; a weak D match, TRBD2 (5 bases). CDR3 residues: CATSDPPGETQYF. The CDR3, as DNA: TGTGCCACCAGTGATCCCCCGGGGGAGACCCAGTACTTC.